This T cell receptor beta chain appears in the sequencing data of a study of blood T cell repertoires in COVID-19. Study context: The samples span acute and convalescent COVID-19 from the United States, Italy and Spain. The cDNA or gDNA used as material had been derived from T cells, B-cell-depleted T cells, or PBMCs.

Trimming cost V 4 bases and J 0 bases; bases outside gene matches: 14. Per germline, CDR1 LNHDA and CDR2 SQIVND (reference sequence). The CDR3 has 19 residues. Some clones are missing from TCRdb's copy, which holds only in-frame ones; the method was immunoSEQ multiplex PCR. The table records fewer than 110,000 clones, roughly 88% of them present only once. The sample comprised peripheral blood. The chain links TRBV19 to TRBJ1-1; 10 bases fit TRBD1. The sequence came from a man between 45 and 60 years old with active or convalescent COVID-19. CDR3 coding DNA: TGTGCCAGTAGTAGACAGGGGGCATCGGGTTTGGGCATGAACACTGAAGCTTTCTTT. Translated, it gives CASSRQGASGLGMNTEAFF.